What follows is one TCR beta chain and its context. This specimen comes from a study of blood T cell repertoires in COVID-19. In the source study's methods: Amplification from reference gene primers served as the basis for estimated nucleated cell counts. Data came from immunoSEQ multiplex PCR; TCRdb stores just in-frame clones and leaves some out. That table supplies the V and J calls and clone size; D and trimming were determined from the DNA. The sample carries tens of thousands of clones, around 89% recorded once. Trimming cost V 5 bases and J 3 bases, with 14 bases left between them. Germline CDR1 reads SNHLY; CDR2 reads FYNNEI. The CDR3 length is 14 residues.

Sequencing was done on a sample of peripheral blood. The sequence derives from a man in his sixties with acute or convalescent COVID-19. The chain joins TRBV2 to TRBJ2-7; no firm D call. CDR3 nucleotides: TGTGCCAGCAGTCTCGACACTTTGGGCTACGAGCAGTACTTC. Translated: CASSLDTLGYEQYF.